The T cell receptor (beta chain) under discussion was sequenced for a study of cytomegalovirus exposure and HLA in healthy donors. The study's findings and limits: Near-uniform donor sequencing depth was presumed by presence/absence analyses.

Primers included in the PCR were 60 Vbeta and 13 Jbeta primers. Profiling relied on immunoSEQ multiplex PCR, and the TCRdb table lists in-frame clones only, not all of them. Of some 100,000 clones detected, 75% to 85% appear once; the ten largest clones hold approximately 3.7%. This CDR3 has 20 residues. The germline V gene encodes CDR1 KGHSH and CDR2 LQKENI. With 4 bases removed from V and 0 bases from J, the gap between germline ends came to 25 bases. As to this clone: The antigen is not known.

The TCR originated in a female donor in good health and CMV-seropositive. The chain recombines TRBV18 with TRBJ1-3; D might be TRBD1 (5 bases). The sequenced material came from PBMCs. In nucleotides, the CDR3 is TGTGCCAGCTCACGCACCCCCACAGGCAGCAAAAAAAACTCTGGAAACACCATATATTTT. The encoded protein is CASSRTPTGSKKNSGNTIYF.